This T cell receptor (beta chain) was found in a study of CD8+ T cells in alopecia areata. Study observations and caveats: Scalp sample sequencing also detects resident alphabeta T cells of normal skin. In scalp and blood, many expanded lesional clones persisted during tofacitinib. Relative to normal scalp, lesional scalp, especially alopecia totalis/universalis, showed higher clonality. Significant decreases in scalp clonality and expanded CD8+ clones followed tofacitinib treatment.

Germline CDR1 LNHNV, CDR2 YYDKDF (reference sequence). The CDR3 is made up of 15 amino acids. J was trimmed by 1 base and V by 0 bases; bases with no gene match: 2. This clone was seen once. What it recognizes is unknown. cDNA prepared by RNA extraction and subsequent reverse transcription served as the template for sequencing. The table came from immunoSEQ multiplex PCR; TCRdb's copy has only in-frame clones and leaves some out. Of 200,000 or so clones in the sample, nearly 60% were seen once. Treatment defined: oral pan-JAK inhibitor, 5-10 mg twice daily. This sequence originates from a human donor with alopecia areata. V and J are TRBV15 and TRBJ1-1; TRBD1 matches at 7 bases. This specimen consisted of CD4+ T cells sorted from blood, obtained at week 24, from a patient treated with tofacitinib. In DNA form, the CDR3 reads TGTGCCACCAGCAGAGATCAGGGGGGGAACACTGAAGCTTTCTTT. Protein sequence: CATSRDQGGNTEAFF.